The entry that follows covers one TCR beta chain sequence. The antigen is unknown. Treatment here: roughly 18 received Ad26.COV2.S at low or high dose, single or two shots; 5 received placebo; per-sample allocation not given. The samples date from day 63 after the first vaccine or placebo injection. The sample originates from a study of Ad26.COV2.S vaccination and SARS-CoV-2 variants. Study information: Donor had been placed in the Ad26.COV2.S arm of the COV1001 trial.

The CDR3 is made up of 12 amino acids. Trimming took 1 base from V and 3 from J, leaving 5 bases between them. Germline assignment: CDR1 SGHTS and CDR2 YDEGEE. Study-wide points: Quantification of TCR breadth and depth may have yielded underestimates of total T cell responses. Spike-specific TCR breadth in vaccine recipients exceeded that seen in placebo recipients.

This table comes from immunoSEQ multiplex PCR, and its TCRdb copy is limited to in-frame clones, with some not included. The sample includes a few hundred thousand clones, around 87% of them seen just once. The source material was peripheral blood, sampled in a trial of Ad26.COV2.S vaccine versus placebo. J is TRBJ2-7 and V is TRBV5-8; D is undetermined. This clonotype was sampled from a person aged 18 to 59 who received the Ad26.COV2.S COVID-19 vaccine or a placebo. CDR3 loop: CASSLSGYEQYF. Here the CDR3 DNA reads TGTGCCAGCAGCTTGTCGGGCTACGAGCAGTACTTC.